Reported below is one T cell receptor beta chain. Its antigen is currently unknown. This may be a read error: a much more frequent sequence differs by one nucleotide. This CDR3 spans 13 amino acids. V lost 4 bases, J lost 7 bases, and 4 bases stayed unmatched. From germline, CDR1 is SGHDN and CDR2 FVKESK. TCRdb passed the reads through MiXCR, listing each CDR3 protein once. The sample lists about 900,000 distinct CDR3 sequences; around 29% were seen once. This sample stems from a study of T cell repertoires in cytomegalovirus infection. The wider study: Both recently identified HLA-C-restricted and well-studied HLA-B-restricted CMV epitopes were used in the study. Whole-study findings and limits: CMV-specific TCR beta clonotypes restricted by HLA-C dominated the ex vivo response.

Specimen: cultured CD8+ T cells from PBMCs, collected from culture after CMV antigen stimulation. This sequence was found in a human donor in good health (CMV status not recorded). Some clones in this sample may be carry-over from other donors' samples. The chain carries TRBV14 and TRBJ1-1; 9 bases map to TRBD1. The CDR3 DNA follows: TGTGCCAGCAGCCGCGGACAGGGGATTGAAGCTTTCTTT. Its translation: CASSRGQGIEAFF.